The 4 T cell receptor beta chains below were found in one sample sequenced in a study of T cell repertoires in cytomegalovirus infection. TCRdb reprocessed the reads via MiXCR and lists one record per CDR3 protein. Of about 920,000 distinct CDR3 sequences in the sample, less than 35% were seen once. These TCRs' antigens remain unknown. The input for sequencing was cultured CD8+ T cells from PBMCs, taken from culture after CMV antigen stimulation. These TCRs come from a human donor in good health (CMV status not recorded). Some clones in this sample may be carry-over from other donors' samples.

In DNA form, the CDR3 reads TGTGCCAGCAGTTACTTCCAGGGGGCTGAAGAGACCCAGTACTTC. The encoded protein is CASSYFQGAEETQYF. The chain combines TRBV6-5 with TRBJ2-5, with 8 bases identical to TRBD1. The ends lost 1 base at V and 3 bases at J; junction bases unmatched: 4. From germline, CDR1 is MNHEY and CDR2 SVGAGI. The CDR3 runs 15 residues.

There are a few counts of this clonotype. The V and J genes are TRBV27 and TRBJ1-4; no firm D call. The CDR3 extends over 13 amino acids. Germline assignment: CDR1 MNHEY and CDR2 SMNVEV (reference sequence). V was shortened by 10 bases and J by 7 bases, with 16 bases between the two germline ends. The CDR3 nucleotides are TGTGCCACCAGAGGAGGGATCGCTGAAAAACTGTTTTTT. Translated: CATRGGIAEKLFF.

This clonotype was detected only once. CDR3 protein: CASSYGNGLRAVHV. DNA for the CDR3: TGTGCCAGCAGTTACGGAAACGGCCTACGAGCAGTACACGTC. The chain uses TRBV6-2 or TRBV6-3 and TRBJ2-7; D ambiguous. This CDR3 comprises 14 residues. From germline, CDR1 is MNHEY and CDR2 SVGEGT.

About this clonotype itself: A much larger clone differs from this one at a single base, so this may be a read error. V and J are TRBV7-2 and TRBJ2-3; a weak D match, TRBD2 (7 bases). Germline-derived CDR1 and CDR2 are SGHTA and FQGNSA. V was trimmed by 7 bases and J by 10 bases, leaving 24 bases between them. The length of the CDR3 is 15 residues. In nucleotides, the CDR3 is TGTGCCAGCAACTTGGGGATGGGGGCGGGGGTTTCGCAGTATTTT. This encodes CASNLGMGAGVSQYF.